This TCR beta chain appears in the sequencing data of a study of neurological immune-mediated disorders. Study conclusions and caveats: The study phylogenetically grouped the repertoires of 18 of 34 multiple sclerosis patients into one related-CDR3 cluster, a possible signature.

The table lists this clonotype with many counts. Its antigen is still unknown. Between the trimmed V and J ends, which lost 2 bases and 1 base, there was a span of 6 bases. The germline gives CDR1 MNHNY, CDR2 SVGAGI (reference sequence). The CDR3 totals 13 residues. The cDNA was generated by 5'RACE with 10-nucleotide random UMIs. TCRdb passed the 5' RACE reads through MiXCR, listing each CDR3 protein once. The sample records about 58,000 distinct CDR3 sequences, approximately 3.1% being singletons. Specimen: PBMCs. This receptor was obtained from a woman aged 60 to 75 with multiple sclerosis. V is TRBV6-6 and J is TRBJ2-7, with D possibly being TRBD1 or TRBD2 (5 bases each). The CDR3: CASSYGGSYEQYF. The CDR3, as DNA: TGTGCCAGCAGTTACGGGGGATCCTACGAGCAGTACTTC.